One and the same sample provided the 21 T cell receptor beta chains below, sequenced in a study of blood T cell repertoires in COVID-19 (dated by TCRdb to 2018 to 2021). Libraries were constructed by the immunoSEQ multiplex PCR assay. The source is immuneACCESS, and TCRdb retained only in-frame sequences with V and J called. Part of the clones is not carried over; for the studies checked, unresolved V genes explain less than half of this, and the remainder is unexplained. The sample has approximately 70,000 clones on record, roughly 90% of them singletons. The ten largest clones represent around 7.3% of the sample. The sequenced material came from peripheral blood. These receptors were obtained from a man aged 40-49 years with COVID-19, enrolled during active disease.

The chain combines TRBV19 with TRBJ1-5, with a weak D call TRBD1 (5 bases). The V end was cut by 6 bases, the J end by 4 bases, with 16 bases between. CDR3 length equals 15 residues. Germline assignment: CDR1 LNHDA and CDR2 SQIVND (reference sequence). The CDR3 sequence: CASSKGDAGNQPQHF. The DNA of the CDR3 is TGTGCCAGTAGCAAAGGGGACGCGGGGAATCAGCCCCAGCATTTT. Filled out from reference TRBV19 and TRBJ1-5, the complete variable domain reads DGGITQSPKYLFRKEGQNVTLSCEQNLNHDAMYWYRQDPGQGLRLIYYSQIVNDFQKGDIAEGYSVSREKKESFPLTVTSAQKNPTAFYLCASSKGDAGNQPQHFGDGTRLSIL.

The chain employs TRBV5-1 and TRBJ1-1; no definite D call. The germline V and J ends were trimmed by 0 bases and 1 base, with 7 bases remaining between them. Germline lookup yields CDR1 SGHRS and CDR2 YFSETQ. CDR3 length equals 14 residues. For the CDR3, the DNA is TGCGCCAGCAGCTTGGGGGCAGAGAACACTGAAGCTTTCTTT. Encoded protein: CASSLGAENTEAFF.

CDR3 nucleotide sequence: TGTGCCTGGGGGACAGGGGTCGCCTACGAGCAGTACTTC. Translated, it gives CAWGTGVAYEQYF. This chain joins TRBV30 and TRBJ2-7; the match to TRBD1 covers 10 bases. This CDR3 is built from 13 residues. From germline, CDR1 is GTSNPN and CDR2 SVGIG (reference sequence). The V and J ends lost 5 bases and 2 bases, in that order; junction bases with no gene match: 3.

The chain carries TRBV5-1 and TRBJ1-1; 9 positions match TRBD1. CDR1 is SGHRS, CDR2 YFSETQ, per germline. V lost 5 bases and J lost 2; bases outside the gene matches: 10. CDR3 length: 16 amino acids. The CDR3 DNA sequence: TGCGCCAGCAGTCGGGACAGGGCGATTCGCAACACTGAAGCTTTCTTT. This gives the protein CASSRDRAIRNTEAFF.

Written as DNA, the CDR3 is TGTGCCAGCAGCTCCCCGTATCAGCCCCAGCATTTT. Protein: CASSSPYQPQHF. The chain has TRBV7-8 and TRBJ1-5; D gene uncertain. The V gene's germline CDR1 is SGHVS and CDR2 FQNEAQ. The CDR3 sequence is 12 residues long. Between the trimmed V and J ends, which lost 4 bases and 5 bases, there was a span of 6 bases.

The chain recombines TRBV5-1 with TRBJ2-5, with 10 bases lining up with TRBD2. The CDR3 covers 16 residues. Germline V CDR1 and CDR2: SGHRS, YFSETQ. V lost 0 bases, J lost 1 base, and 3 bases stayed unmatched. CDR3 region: CASSLAASGSQETQYF. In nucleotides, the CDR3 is TGCGCCAGCAGCTTGGCCGCTAGCGGGAGCCAAGAGACCCAGTACTTC.

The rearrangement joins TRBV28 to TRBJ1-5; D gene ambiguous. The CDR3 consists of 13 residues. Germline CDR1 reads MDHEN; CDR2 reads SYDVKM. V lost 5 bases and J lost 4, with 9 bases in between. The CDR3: CASSALTNQPQHF. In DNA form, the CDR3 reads TGTGCCAGCAGTGCCCTCACAAATCAGCCCCAGCATTTT.

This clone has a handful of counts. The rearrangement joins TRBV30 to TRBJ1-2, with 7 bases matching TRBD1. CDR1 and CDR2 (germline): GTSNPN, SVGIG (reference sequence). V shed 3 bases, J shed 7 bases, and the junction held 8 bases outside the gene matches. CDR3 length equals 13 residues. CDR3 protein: CAWRAGTEAGYTF. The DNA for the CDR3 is TGTGCCTGGAGGGCCGGGACAGAGGCTGGCTACACCTTC.

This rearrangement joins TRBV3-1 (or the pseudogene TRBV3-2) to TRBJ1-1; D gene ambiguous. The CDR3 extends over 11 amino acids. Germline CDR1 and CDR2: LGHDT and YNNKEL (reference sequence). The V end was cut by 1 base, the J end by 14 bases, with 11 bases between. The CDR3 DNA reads TGTGCCAGCAGCCAAGGGCGGCGGCCCTTCTTT. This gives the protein CASSQGRRPFF.

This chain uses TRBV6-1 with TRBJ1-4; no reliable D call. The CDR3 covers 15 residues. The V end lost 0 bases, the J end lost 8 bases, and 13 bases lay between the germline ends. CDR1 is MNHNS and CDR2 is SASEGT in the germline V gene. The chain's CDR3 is CASSEAPGSREKLFF. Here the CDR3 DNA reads TGTGCCAGCAGTGAAGCACCCGGGAGTAGGGAAAAACTGTTTTTT.

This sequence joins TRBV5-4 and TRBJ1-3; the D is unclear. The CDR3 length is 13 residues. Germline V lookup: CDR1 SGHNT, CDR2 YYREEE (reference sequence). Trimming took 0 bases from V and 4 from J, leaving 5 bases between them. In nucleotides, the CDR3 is TGTGCCAGCAGCTTGGATGAGGGAAACACCATATATTTT. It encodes CASSLDEGNTIYF.

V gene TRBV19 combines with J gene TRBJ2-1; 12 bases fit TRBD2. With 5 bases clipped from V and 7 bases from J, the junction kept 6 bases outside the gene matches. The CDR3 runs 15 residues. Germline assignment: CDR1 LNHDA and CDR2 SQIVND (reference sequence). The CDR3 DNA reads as TGTGCCAGTAGTCCTGGACTAGCGGGAAGGAATGAGCAGTTCTTC. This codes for CASSPGLAGRNEQFF.

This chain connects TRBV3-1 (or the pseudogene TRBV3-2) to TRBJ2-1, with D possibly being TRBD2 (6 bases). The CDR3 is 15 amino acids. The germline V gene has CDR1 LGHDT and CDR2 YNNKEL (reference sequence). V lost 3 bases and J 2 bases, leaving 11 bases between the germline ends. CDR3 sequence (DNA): TGTGCCAGCAGCCAGTTCGGGACTCCCTACAATGAGCAGTTCTTC. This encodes CASSQFGTPYNEQFF.

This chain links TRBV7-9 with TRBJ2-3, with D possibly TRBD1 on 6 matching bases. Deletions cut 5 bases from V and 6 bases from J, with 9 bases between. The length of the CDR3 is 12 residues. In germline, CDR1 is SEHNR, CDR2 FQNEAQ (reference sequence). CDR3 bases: TGTGCCAGCAGCCCAGGGGTGGATACGCAGTATTTT. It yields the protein CASSPGVDTQYF.

CDR3: CASSQDSTEVPDTQYF. DNA of the CDR3: TGCGCCAGCAGCCAAGATTCGACGGAGGTTCCCGATACGCAGTATTTT. The chain links TRBV4-1 to TRBJ2-3, with a tentative D call TRBD2 (5 bases). The V gene's germline CDR1 is MGHRA and CDR2 YSYEKL. V was pared by 0 bases and J by 6 bases, with 16 bases between. This CDR3 is built from 16 residues.

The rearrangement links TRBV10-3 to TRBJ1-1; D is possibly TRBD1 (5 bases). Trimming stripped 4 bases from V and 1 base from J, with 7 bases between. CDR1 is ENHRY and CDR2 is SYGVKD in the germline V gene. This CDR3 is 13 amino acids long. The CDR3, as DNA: TGTGCCATCAGTGGGGGGGGGAACACTGAAGCTTTCTTT. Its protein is CAISGGGNTEAFF.

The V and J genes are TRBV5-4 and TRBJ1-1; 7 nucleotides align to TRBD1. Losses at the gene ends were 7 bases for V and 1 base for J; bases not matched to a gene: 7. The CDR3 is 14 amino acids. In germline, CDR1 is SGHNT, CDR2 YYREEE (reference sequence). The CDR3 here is CASQGGQGNTEAFF. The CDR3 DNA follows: TGTGCCAGCCAAGGGGGCCAAGGGAACACTGAAGCTTTCTTT.

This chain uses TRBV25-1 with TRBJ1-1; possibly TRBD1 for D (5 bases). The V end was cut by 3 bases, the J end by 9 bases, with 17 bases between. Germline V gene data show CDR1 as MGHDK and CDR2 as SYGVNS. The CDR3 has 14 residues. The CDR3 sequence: CASSDPAGPEQAFF. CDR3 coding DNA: TGTGCCAGCAGTGACCCGGCAGGGCCTGAGCAAGCTTTCTTT. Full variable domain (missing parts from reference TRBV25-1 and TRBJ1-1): EADIYQTPRYLVIGTGKKITLECSQTMGHDKMYWYQQDPGMELHLIHYSYGVNSTEKGDLSSESTVSRIRTEHFPLTLESARPSHTSQYLCASSDPAGPEQAFFGQGTRLTVV.

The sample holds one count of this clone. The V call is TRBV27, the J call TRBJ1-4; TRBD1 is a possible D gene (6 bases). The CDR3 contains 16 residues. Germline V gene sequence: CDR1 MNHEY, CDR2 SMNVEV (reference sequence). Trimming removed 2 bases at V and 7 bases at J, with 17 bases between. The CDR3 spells CASSLALAGVGEKLFF. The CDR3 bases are TGTGCCAGCAGTTTAGCCTTGGCAGGGGTGGGTGAAAAACTGTTTTTT. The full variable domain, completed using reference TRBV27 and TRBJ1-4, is EAQVTQNPRYLITVTGKKLTVTCSQNMNHEYMSWYRQDPGLGLRQIYYSMNVEVTDKGDVPEGYKVSRKEKRNFPLILESPSPNQTSLYFCASSLALAGVGEKLFFGSGTQLSVL.

CDR3 in DNA: TGTGCCAGCAGCCCCGGACTAGCGGACTACAATGAGCAGTTCTTC. Residues: CASSPGLADYNEQFF. This chain joins TRBV7-9 and TRBJ2-1; TRBD2 matches 10 bases. The J segment lost 3 bases and the V segment lost 5 bases, leaving 4 bases of the junction unmatched. Germline CDR1 and CDR2: SEHNR and FQNEAQ (reference sequence). CDR3 length: 15 residues.

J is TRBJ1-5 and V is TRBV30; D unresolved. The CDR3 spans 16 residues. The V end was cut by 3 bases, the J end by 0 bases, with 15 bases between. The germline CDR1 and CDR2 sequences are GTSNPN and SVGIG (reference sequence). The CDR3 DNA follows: TGTGCCTGGAGCCTAGGCGGTGCTCTTAGCAATCAGCCCCAGCATTTT. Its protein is CAWSLGGALSNQPQHF.